Included here is one TCR beta chain sequence, with context. Its antigen is unidentified. This sample is drawn from a study of OX40 agonist ivuxolimab in advanced cancers. About the research overall: An anti-OX40 (CD134) antibody with agonistic activity, ivuxolimab, was administered to patients. Ivuxolimab doses were 0.01, 0.1, 0.3, 1.5, 3 or 10 mg/kg every 2 weeks. Participants averaged roughly 57 years of age (range 23 to 79) and were 75% to 90% male.

Germline V gives CDR1 MNHEY, CDR2 SMNVEV (reference sequence). This CDR3 region has 15 residues. Trimming stripped 0 bases from V and 4 bases from J, with 12 bases between. Repertoires were generated with immunoSEQ multiplex PCR, while TCRdb's copy carries only in-frame clones and drops some. The data hold about 79,000 clones, with 94% observed a single time. Overall study findings and caveats: On average, a greater number of expanded clones characterised CD8+ T cells relative to CD4+.

This chain connects TRBV27 to TRBJ1-1; D unresolved. The origin of this receptor is an adult with an advanced solid tumor such as melanoma, head and neck, liver or kidney cancer. Specimen: CD4+ or CD8+ T cells sorted from blood, collected in a trial of the OX40 agonist ivuxolimab. The CDR3 loop reads CASSLSGGPGTEAFF. As DNA, the CDR3 is TGTGCCAGCAGTTTATCGGGAGGGCCAGGCACTGAAGCTTTCTTT.